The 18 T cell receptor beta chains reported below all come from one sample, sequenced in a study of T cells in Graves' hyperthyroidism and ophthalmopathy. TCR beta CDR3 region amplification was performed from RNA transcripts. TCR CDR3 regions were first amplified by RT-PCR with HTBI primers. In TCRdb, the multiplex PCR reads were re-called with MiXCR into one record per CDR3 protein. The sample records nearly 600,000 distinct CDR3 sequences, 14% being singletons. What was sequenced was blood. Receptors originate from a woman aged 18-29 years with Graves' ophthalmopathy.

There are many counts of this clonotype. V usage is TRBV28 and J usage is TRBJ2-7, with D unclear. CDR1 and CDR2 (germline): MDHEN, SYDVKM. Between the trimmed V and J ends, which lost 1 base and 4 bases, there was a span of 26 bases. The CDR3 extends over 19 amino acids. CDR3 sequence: CASSLSFRTAIRRLYEQYF. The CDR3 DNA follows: TGTGCCAGCAGTTTATCTTTCCGGACGGCAATCAGACGGTTATACGAGCAGTACTTC.

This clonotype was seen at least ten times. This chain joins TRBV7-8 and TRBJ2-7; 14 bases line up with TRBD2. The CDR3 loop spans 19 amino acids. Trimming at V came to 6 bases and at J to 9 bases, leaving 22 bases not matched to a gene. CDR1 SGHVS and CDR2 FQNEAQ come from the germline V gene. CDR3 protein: CASSPRRKGLAGAHSGQYF. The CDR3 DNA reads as TGTGCCAGCAGTCCCCGTCGGAAGGGACTAGCGGGAGCACATTCGGGGCAGTACTTC.

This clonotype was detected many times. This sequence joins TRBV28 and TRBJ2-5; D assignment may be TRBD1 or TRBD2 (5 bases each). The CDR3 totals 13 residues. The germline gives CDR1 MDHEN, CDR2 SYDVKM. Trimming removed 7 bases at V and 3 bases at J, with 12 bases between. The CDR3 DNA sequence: TGTGCCAGCATTACCCTGGGGGAAGAGACCCAGTACTTC. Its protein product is CASITLGEETQYF.

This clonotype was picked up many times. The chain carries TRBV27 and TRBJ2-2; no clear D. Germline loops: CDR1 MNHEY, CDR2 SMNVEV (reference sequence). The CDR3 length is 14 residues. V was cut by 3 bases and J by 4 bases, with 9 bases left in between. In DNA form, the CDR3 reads TGTGCCAGCAGTTTCCTATCCCTCACCGGGGAGCTGTTTTTT. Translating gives CASSFLSLTGELFF.

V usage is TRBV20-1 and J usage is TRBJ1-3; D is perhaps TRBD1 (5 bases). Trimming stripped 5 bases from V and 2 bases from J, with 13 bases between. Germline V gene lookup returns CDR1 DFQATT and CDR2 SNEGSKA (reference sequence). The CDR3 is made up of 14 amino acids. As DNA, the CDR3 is TGCAGTGCTGAGGGGACGCAGACTGGAAACACCATATATTTT. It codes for CSAEGTQTGNTIYF.

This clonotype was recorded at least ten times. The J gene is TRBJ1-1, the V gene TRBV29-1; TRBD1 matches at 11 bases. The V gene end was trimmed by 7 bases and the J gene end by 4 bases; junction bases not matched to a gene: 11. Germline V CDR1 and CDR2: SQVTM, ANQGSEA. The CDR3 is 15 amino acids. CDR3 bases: TGCAGCGGATCATCCGGGACAGGGGGTGGCACTGAAGCTTTCTTT. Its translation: CSGSSGTGGGTEAFF.

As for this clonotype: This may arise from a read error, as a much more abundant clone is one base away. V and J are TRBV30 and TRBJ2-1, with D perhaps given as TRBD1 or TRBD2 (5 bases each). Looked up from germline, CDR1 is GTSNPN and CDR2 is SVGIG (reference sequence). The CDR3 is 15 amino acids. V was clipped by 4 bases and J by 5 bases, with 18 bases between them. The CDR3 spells CAWNSGAGPNNEQFF. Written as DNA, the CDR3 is TGTGCCTGGAACAGTGGGGCGGGCCCGAACAATGAGCAGTTCTTC.

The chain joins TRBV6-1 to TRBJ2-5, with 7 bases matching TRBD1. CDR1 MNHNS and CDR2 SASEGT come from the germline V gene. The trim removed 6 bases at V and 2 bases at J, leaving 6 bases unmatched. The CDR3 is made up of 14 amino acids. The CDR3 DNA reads TGTGCCAGCAGCCGATTGGACAGGCAAGAGACCCAGTACTTC. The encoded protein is CASSRLDRQETQYF.

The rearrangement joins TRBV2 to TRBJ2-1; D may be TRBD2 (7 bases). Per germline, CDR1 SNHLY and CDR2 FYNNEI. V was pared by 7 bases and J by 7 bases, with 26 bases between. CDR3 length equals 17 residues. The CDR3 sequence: CASIARGEGQGGNEQFF. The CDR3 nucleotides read TGTGCCAGCATCGCCCGAGGGGAGGGCCAAGGGGGTAATGAGCAGTTCTTC.

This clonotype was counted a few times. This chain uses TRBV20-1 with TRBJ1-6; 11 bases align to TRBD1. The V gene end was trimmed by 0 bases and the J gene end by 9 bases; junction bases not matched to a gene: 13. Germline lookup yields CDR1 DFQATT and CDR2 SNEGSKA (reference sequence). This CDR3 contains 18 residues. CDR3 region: CSARDWGQGGHVASPLHF. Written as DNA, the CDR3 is TGCAGTGCTAGAGATTGGGGACAGGGGGGACATGTGGCTTCACCCCTCCACTTT.

CDR3 sequence reads: CASSLRQGREQYF. The CDR3 DNA is TGTGCCAGCAGCTTGCGACAGGGGAGGGAGCAGTACTTC. This sequence joins TRBV11-3 and TRBJ2-7, with TRBD1 matching over 8 bases. V was clipped by 3 bases and J by 7 bases; unmatched bases: 5. The CDR3 has 13 amino acids. The germline V gene has CDR1 SGHNT and CDR2 YENEEA.

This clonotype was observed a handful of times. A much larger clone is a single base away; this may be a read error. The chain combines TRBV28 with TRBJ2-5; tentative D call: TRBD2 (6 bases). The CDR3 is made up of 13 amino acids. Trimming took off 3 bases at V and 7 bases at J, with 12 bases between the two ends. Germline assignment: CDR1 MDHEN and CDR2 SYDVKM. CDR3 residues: CASSFEAGGTQYF. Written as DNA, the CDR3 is TGTGCCAGCAGTTTTGAGGCCGGGGGGACCCAGTACTTC.

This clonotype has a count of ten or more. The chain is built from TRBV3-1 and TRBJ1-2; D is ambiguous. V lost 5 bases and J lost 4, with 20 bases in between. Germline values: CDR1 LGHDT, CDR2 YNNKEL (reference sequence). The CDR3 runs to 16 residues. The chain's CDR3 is CASSTQSSQLLYGYTF. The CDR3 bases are TGTGCCAGCAGCACCCAGTCGTCACAGCTACTCTATGGCTACACCTTC.

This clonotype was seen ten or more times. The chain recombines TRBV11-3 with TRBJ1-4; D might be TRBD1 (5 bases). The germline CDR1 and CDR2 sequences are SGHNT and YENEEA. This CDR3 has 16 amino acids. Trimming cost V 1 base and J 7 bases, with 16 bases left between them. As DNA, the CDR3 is TGTGCCAGCAGCTTAGGGGGGAGGACACCGAGTGAAAAACTGTTTTTT. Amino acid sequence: CASSLGGRTPSEKLFF.

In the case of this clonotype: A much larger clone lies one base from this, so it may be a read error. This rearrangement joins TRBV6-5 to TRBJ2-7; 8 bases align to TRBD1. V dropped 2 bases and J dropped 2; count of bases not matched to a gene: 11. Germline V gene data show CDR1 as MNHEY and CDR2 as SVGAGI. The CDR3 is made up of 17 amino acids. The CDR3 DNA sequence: TGTGCCAGCAGTTACGCTGCAGGGGGCAATTTCGCCTACGAGCAGTACTTC. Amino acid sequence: CASSYAAGGNFAYEQYF.

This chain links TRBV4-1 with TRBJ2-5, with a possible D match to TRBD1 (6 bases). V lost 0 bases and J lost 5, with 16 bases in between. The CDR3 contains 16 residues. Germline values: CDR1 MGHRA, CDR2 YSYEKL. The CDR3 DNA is TGCGCCAGCAGCCAAGATAGGGCGGGCAGGGGTGAGACCCAGTACTTC. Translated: CASSQDRAGRGETQYF.

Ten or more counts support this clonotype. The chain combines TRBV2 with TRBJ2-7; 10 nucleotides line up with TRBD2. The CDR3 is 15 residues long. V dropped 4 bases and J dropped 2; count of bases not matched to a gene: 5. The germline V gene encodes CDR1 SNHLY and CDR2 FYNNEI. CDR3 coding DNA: TGTGCCAGCAGTGGTGGACTAGCGGATCCCTACGAGCAGTACTTC. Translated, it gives CASSGGLADPYEQYF. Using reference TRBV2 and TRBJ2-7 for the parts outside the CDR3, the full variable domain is EPEVTQTPSHQVTQMGQEVILRCVPISNHLYFYWYRQILGQKVEFLVSFYNNEISEKSEIFDDQFSVERPDGSNFTLKIRSTKLEDSAMYFCASSGGLADPYEQYFGPGTRLTVT.

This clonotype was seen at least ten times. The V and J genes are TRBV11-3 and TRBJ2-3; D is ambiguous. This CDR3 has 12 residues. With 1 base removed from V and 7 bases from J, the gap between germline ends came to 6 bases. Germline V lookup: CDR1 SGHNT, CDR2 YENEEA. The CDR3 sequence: CASSLGDYTQYF. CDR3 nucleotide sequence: TGTGCCAGCAGCTTAGGGGATTATACGCAGTATTTT.